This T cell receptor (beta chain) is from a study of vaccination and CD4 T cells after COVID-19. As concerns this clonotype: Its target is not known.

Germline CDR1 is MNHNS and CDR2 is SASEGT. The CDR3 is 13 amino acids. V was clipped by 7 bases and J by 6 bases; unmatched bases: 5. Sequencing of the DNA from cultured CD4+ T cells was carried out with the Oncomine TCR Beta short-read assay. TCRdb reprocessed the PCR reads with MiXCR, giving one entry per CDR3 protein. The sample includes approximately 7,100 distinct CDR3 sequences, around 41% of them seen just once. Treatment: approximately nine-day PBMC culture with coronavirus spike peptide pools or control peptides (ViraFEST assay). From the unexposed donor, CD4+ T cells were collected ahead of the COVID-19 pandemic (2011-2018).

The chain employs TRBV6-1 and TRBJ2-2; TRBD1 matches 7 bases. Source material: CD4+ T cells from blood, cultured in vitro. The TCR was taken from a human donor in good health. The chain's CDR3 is CASKGALAGELFF. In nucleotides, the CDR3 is TGTGCCAGCAAGGGGGCTTTGGCCGGGGAGCTGTTTTTT.